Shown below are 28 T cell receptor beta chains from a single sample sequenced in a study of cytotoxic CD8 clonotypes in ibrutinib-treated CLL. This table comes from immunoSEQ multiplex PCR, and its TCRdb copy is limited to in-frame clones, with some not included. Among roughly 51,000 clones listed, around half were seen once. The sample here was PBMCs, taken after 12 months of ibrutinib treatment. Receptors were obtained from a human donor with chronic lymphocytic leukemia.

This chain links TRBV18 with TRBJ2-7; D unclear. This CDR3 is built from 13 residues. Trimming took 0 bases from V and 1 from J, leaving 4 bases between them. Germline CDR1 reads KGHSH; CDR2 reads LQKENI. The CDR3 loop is CASSPPGSYEQYF. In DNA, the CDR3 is TGTGCCAGCTCACCACCGGGTTCCTACGAGCAGTACTTC.

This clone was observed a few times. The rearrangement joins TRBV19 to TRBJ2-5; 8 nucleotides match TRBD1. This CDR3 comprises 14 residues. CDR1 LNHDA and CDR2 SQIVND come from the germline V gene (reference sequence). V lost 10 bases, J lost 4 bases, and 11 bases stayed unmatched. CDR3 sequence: CATNPQGARETQYF. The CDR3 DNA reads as TGTGCCACTAACCCCCAGGGGGCTCGAGAGACCCAGTACTTC.

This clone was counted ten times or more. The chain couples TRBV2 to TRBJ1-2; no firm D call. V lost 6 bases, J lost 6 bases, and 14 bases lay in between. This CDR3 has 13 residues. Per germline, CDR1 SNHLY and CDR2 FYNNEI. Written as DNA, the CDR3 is TGTGCCAGCAGACCTTGGGCAGCTAATGGCTACACCTTC. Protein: CASRPWAANGYTF. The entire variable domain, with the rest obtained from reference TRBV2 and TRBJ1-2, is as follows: EPEVTQTPSHQVTQMGQEVILRCVPISNHLYFYWYRQILGQKVEFLVSFYNNEISEKSEIFDDQFSVERPDGSNFTLKIRSTKLEDSAMYFCASRPWAANGYTFGSGTRLTVV.

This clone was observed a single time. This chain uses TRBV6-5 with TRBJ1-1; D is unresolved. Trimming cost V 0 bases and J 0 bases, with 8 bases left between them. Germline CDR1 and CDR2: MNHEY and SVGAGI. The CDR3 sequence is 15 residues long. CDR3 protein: CASSYSRLMNTEAFF. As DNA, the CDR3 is TGTGCCAGCAGTTACTCGAGACTCATGAACACTGAAGCTTTCTTT.

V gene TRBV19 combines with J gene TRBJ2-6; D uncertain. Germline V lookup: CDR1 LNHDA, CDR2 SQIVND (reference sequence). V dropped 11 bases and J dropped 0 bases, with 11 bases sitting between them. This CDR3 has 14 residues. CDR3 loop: CASSPGSGANVLTF. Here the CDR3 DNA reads TGTGCCTCATCACCCGGCTCTGGGGCCAACGTCCTGACTTTC.

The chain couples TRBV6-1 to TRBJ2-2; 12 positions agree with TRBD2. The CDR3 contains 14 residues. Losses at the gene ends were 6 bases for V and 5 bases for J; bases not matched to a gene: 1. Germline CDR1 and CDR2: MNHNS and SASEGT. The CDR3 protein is CASSGTSGTGELFF. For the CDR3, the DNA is TGTGCCAGCAGCGGGACTAGCGGGACCGGGGAGCTGTTTTTT.

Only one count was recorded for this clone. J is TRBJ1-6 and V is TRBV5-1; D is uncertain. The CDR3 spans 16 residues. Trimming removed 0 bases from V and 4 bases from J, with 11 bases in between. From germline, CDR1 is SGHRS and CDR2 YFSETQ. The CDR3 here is CASSLAPGEYNSPLHF. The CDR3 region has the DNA TGCGCCAGCAGCTTGGCCCCCGGGGAATATAATTCACCCCTCCACTTT.

CDR3 in amino acids: CASSEQGRQPQHF. Written as DNA, the CDR3 is TGCGCCAGCAGTGAACAGGGCAGGCAGCCCCAGCATTTT. This rearrangement joins TRBV10-2 to TRBJ1-5, with D maybe TRBD1 (6 bases). Trimming took 3 bases from V and 7 from J, leaving 10 bases between them. The CDR3 totals 13 residues. Germline CDR1 reads WSHSY; CDR2 reads SAAADI.

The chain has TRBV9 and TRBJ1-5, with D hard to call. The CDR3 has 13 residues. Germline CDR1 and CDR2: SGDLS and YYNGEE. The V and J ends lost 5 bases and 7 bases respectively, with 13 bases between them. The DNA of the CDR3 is TGTGCCAGCAGTCCCTCGGGGATCCAGCCCCAGCATTTT. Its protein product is CASSPSGIQPQHF.

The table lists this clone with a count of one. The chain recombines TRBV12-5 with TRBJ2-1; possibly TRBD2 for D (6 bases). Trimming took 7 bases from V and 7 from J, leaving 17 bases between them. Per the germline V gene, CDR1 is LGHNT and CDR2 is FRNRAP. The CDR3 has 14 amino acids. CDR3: CASERDSTRNEQFF. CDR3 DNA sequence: TGTGCTAGTGAACGGGACTCCACTCGTAATGAGCAGTTCTTC.

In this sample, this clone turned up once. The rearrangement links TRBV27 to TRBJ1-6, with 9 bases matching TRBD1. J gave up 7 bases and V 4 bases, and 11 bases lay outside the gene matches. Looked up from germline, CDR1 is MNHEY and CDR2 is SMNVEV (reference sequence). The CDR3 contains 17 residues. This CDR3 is CASSWDSPGQGNSPLHF. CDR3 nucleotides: TGTGCCAGCAGTTGGGATTCACCGGGACAGGGCAATTCACCCCTCCACTTT.

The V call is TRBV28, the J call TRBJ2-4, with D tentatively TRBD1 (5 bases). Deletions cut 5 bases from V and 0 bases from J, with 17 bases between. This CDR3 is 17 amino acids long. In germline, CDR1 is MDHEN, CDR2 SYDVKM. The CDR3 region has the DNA TGTGCCAGCAGTATTGTGGGGTTGGGGCCAGCCAAAAACATTCAGTACTTC. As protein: CASSIVGLGPAKNIQYF.

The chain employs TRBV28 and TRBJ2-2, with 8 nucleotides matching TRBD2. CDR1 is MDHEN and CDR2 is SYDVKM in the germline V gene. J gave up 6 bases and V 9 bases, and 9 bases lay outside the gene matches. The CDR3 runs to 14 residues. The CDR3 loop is CASIPGGRAGELFF. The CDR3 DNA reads TGTGCCAGTATTCCGGGAGGGCGGGCCGGGGAGCTGTTTTTT.

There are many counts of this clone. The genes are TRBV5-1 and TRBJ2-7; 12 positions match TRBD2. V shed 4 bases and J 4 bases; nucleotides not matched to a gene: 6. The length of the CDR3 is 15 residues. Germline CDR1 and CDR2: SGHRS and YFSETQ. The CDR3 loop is CASSATSGRQYEQYF. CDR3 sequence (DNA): TGCGCCAGCAGCGCAACTAGCGGGAGGCAGTACGAGCAGTACTTC.

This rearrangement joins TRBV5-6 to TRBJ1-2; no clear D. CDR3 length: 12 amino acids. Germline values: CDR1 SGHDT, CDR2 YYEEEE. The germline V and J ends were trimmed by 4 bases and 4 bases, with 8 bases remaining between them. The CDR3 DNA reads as TGTGCCAGCAGCAGAGCGACCTATGGCTACACCTTC. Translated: CASSRATYGYTF.

The CDR3 nucleotides read TGTGCCAGCAGTGGACGACAGGGGTTGACCGGGGAGCTGTTTTTT. It yields the protein CASSGRQGLTGELFF. The V gene is TRBV6-1, the J gene TRBJ2-2; 8 bases are a match to TRBD1. V shed 4 bases and J 5 bases; nucleotides not matched to a gene: 6. The V gene's germline CDR1 is MNHNS and CDR2 SASEGT. This CDR3 is built from 15 residues.

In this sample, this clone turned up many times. CDR3 nucleotide sequence: TGCGCCAGCAGCTCCGACAGGGTGGGGCAAGAGACCCAGTACTTC. Encoded protein: CASSSDRVGQETQYF. The V gene is TRBV5-1, the J gene TRBJ2-5, with 7 positions matching TRBD1. CDR1 SGHRS and CDR2 YFSETQ come from the germline V gene. CDR3 length: 15 amino acids. V was pared by 3 bases and J by 2 bases, with 7 bases of the junction left unmatched.

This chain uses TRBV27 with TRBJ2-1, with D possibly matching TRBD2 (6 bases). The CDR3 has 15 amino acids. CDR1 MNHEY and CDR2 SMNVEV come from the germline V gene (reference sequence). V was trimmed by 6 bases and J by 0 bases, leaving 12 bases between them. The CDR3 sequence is CASSRAGTSYNEQFF. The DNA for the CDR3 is TGTGCCAGCAGCCGGGCGGGGACCTCCTACAATGAGCAGTTCTTC.

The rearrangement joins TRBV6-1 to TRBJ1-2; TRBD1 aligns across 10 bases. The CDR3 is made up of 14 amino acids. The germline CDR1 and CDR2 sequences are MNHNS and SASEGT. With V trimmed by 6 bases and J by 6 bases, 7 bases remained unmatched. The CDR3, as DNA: TGTGCCAGCAGGCCGACAGGGGGCAGTGATGGCTACACCTTC. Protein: CASRPTGGSDGYTF.

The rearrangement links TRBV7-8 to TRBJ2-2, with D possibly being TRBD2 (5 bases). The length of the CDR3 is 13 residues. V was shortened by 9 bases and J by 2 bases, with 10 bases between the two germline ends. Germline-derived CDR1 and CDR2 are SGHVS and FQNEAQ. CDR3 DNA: TGTGCCAGGCCAGCGGCCAACACCGGGGAGCTGTTTTTT. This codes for CARPAANTGELFF.

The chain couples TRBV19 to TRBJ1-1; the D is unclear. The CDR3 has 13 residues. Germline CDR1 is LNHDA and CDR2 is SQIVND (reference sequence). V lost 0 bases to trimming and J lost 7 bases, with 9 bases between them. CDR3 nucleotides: TGTGCCAGTAGTATAGATGGGCAATTTGAAGCTTTCTTT. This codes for CASSIDGQFEAFF. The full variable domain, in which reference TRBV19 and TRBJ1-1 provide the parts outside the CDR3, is DGGITQSPKYLFRKEGQNVTLSCEQNLNHDAMYWYRQDPGQGLRLIYYSQIVNDFQKGDIAEGYSVSREKKESFPLTVTSAQKNPTAFYLCASSIDGQFEAFFGQGTRLTVV.

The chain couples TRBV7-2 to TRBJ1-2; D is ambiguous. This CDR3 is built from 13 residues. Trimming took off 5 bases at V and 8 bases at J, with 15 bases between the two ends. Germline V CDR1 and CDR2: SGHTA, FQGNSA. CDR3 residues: CASSLAMDRGYTF. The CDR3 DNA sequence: TGTGCCAGCAGCCTGGCTATGGATCGCGGCTACACCTTC.

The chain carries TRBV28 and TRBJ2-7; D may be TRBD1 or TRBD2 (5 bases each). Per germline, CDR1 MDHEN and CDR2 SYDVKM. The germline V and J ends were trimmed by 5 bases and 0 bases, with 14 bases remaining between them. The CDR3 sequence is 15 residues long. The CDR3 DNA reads TGTGCCAGCAGTCCACCAGGGACGGGCTCCTACGAGCAGTACTTC. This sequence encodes CASSPPGTGSYEQYF.

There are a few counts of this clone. As DNA, the CDR3 is TGTGCCAGCTCACCGGCCCGTCCAAAGGAATCTGAGCTGTTTTTT. Its translation: CASSPARPKESELFF. V is TRBV18 and J is TRBJ2-2; no definite D call. The CDR3 spans 15 residues. V dropped 3 bases and J dropped 11 bases, with 19 bases sitting between them. CDR1 is KGHSH and CDR2 is LQKENI in the germline V gene.

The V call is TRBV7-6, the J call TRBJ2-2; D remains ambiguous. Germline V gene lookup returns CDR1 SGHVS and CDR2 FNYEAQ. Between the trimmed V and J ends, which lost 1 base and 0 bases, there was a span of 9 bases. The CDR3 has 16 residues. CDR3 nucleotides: TGTGCCAGCAGCTTAGACTCTCCAACGAACACCGGGGAGCTGTTTTTT. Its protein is CASSLDSPTNTGELFF. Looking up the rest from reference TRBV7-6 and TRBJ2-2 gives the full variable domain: GAGVSQSPRYKVTKRGQDVALRCDPISGHVSLYWYRQALGQGPEFLTYFNYEAQQDKSGLPNDRFSAERPEGSISTLTIQRTEQRDSAMYRCASSLDSPTNTGELFFGEGSRLTVL.

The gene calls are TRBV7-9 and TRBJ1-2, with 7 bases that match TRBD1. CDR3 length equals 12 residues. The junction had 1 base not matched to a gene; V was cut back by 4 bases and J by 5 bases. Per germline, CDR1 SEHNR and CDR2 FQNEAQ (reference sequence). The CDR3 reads CASSSQGYGYTF. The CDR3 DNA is TGTGCCAGCAGCTCACAGGGGTATGGCTACACCTTC.

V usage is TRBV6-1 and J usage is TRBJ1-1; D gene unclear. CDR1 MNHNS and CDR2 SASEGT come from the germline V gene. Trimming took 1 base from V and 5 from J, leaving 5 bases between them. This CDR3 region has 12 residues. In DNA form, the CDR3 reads TGTGCCAGCAGTGAAGTGGGAACTGAAGCTTTCTTT. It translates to CASSEVGTEAFF.

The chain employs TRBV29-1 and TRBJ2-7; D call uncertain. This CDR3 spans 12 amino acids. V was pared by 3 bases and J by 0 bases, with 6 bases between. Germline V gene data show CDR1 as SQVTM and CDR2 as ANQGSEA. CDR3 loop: CSVELPSYEQYF. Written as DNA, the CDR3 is TGCAGCGTTGAGTTACCCTCCTACGAGCAGTACTTC.